Shown below are 10 T cell receptor beta chains from a single sample sequenced in a study of blood T cell repertoires in COVID-19. TCRdb keeps only in-frame clones here, not all; method: immunoSEQ multiplex PCR. The table records roughly 200,000 clones, 80% to 90% of them present only once. Sequencing was performed on peripheral blood. Receptor source: a human donor with active or convalescent COVID-19. The donor label of this sample is uncertain.

The chain uses TRBV29-1 and TRBJ1-6; 8 bases agree with TRBD1. This CDR3 is 13 amino acids long. V lost 6 bases and J lost 10; bases outside the gene matches: 8. Germline V gives CDR1 SQVTM, CDR2 ANQGSEA. CDR3 sequence (DNA): TGCAGCGTGTCAGGGGGCGCGAACTCACCCCTCCACTTT. This encodes CSVSGGANSPLHF. The full variable domain, in which reference TRBV29-1 and TRBJ1-6 provide the parts outside the CDR3, is SAVISQKPSRDICQRGTSLTIQCQVDSQVTMMFWYRQQPGQSLTLIATANQGSEATYESGFVIDKFPISRPNLTFSTLTVSNMSPEDSSIYLCSVSGGANSPLHFGNGTRLTVT.

V and J are TRBV6-5 and TRBJ2-1; TRBD1 matches at 7 bases. This CDR3 comprises 15 residues. Germline loops: CDR1 MNHEY, CDR2 SVGAGI. Trimming removed 7 bases from V and 3 bases from J; junction bases left unmatched: 9. CDR3 sequence: CASTPTGTDYNEQFF. The DNA of the CDR3 is TGTGCCAGCACCCCAACCGGGACAGACTACAATGAGCAGTTCTTC.

The V gene is TRBV7-9, the J gene TRBJ1-5; D possibly corresponds to TRBD1 (5 bases). Germline V gene sequence: CDR1 SEHNR, CDR2 FQNEAQ (reference sequence). Trimming took off 8 bases at V and 0 bases at J, with 5 bases between the two ends. The CDR3 consists of 12 residues. In DNA, the CDR3 is TGTGCCAGCGGACATAGCAATCAGCCCCAGCATTTT. Residues: CASGHSNQPQHF. Using reference TRBV7-9 and TRBJ1-5 for the parts outside the CDR3, the full variable domain is DTGVSQNPRHKITKRGQNVTFRCDPISEHNRLYWYRQTLGQGPEFLTYFQNEAQLEKSRLLSDRFSAERPKGSFSTLEIQRTEQGDSAMYLCASGHSNQPQHFGDGTRLSIL.

V gene TRBV5-6 combines with J gene TRBJ2-6, with D possibly TRBD1 on 6 matching bases. The CDR3 length is 15 residues. V dropped 4 bases and J dropped 2 bases, with 10 bases sitting between them. The germline V gene encodes CDR1 SGHDT and CDR2 YYEEEE. The CDR3 DNA is TGTGCCAGCAGCCTAACAGGGACTGGGGCCAACGTCCTGACTTTC. Encoded protein: CASSLTGTGANVLTF.

The chain has TRBV4-1 and TRBJ1-2; D not certain. Per the germline V gene, CDR1 is MGHRA and CDR2 is YSYEKL. This CDR3 has 16 residues. Trimming took 2 bases from V and 6 from J, leaving 19 bases between them. The chain's CDR3 is CASSQRADSPRNGYTF. The CDR3 DNA reads TGCGCCAGCAGCCAACGCGCCGACTCCCCTCGGAATGGCTACACCTTC.

This clone appeared a single time. The chain has TRBV5-5 and TRBJ2-1; 10 bases agree with TRBD2. The length of the CDR3 is 16 residues. V was clipped by 5 bases and J by 9 bases; unmatched bases: 14. Germline-derived CDR1 and CDR2 are SGHKS and YYEKEE (reference sequence). In DNA form, the CDR3 reads TGTGCCAGCAGTTTCGGGGGGCTAGCGGGAGTTGTTGAGCAGTTCTTC. Protein product: CASSFGGLAGVVEQFF.

The chain links TRBV25-1 to TRBJ1-2; 7 positions match TRBD1. This CDR3 is built from 13 residues. Germline V lookup: CDR1 MGHDK, CDR2 SYGVNS. With 5 bases clipped from V and 3 bases from J, the junction kept 3 bases outside the gene matches. CDR3 amino acids: CASSRQGDYGYTF. DNA of the CDR3: TGTGCCAGCAGTCGACAGGGAGACTATGGCTACACCTTC.

CDR3 amino acids: CASSLAPAGGQTDTQYF. In DNA form, the CDR3 reads TGTGCCAGCAGCTTAGCCCCCGCGGGGGGGCAAACAGATACGCAGTATTTT. The chain links TRBV11-1 to TRBJ2-3; the match to TRBD2 covers 9 bases. Germline loops: CDR1 SGHAT, CDR2 FQDESV (reference sequence). The CDR3 consists of 17 residues. V was clipped by 0 bases and J by 3 bases; unmatched bases: 7.

The table lists this clone with a count of one. The J gene is TRBJ1-4, the V gene TRBV19, with TRBD1 as a possible D gene (6 bases). V shed 1 base and J shed 6 bases, with 9 bases lying between them. Germline CDR1 LNHDA, CDR2 SQIVND (reference sequence). The CDR3 runs to 14 residues. For the CDR3, the DNA is TGTGCCAGTAGTATAGCTGGGGGCTATGAAAAACTGTTTTTT. Its translation: CASSIAGGYEKLFF.

This chain joins TRBV6-2 or TRBV6-3 and TRBJ1-5, with D perhaps TRBD1 (5 bases). Trimming took 5 bases from V and 13 from J, leaving 21 bases between them. From germline, CDR1 is MNHEY and CDR2 SVGEGT. The CDR3 sequence is 14 residues long. The CDR3 protein is CASSLGTPLFEQHF. The CDR3 DNA follows: TGTGCCAGCAGTCTAGGGACTCCTTTGTTCGAACAGCATTTT.